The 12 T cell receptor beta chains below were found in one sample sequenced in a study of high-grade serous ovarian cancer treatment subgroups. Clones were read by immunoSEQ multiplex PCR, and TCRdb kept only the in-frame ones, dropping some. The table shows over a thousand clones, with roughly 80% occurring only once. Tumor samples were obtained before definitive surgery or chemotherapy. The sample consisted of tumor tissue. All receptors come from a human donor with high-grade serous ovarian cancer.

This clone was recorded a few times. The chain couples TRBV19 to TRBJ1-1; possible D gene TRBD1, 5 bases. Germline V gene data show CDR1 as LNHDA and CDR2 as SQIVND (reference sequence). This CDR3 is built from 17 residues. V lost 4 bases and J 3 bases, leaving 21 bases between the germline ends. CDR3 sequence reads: CASSTSGRGGLDTEAFF. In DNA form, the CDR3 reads TGTGCCAGTAGTACTTCAGGGCGGGGCGGGTTGGACACTGAAGCTTTCTTT.

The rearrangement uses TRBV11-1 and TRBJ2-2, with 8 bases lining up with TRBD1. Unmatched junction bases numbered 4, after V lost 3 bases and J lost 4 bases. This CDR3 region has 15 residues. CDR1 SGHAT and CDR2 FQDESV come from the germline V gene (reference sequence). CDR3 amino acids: CASSFGTGSTGELFF. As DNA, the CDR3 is TGTGCCAGCAGCTTCGGGACAGGTAGCACCGGGGAGCTGTTTTTT.

CDR3 protein: CASRDGLNQPQHF. In DNA form, the CDR3 reads TGTGCCAGCAGGGACGGCCTCAATCAGCCCCAGCATTTT. V is TRBV6-5 and J is TRBJ1-5, with D hard to call. The CDR3 covers 13 residues. Germline values: CDR1 MNHEY, CDR2 SVGAGI. The germline V and J ends were trimmed by 6 bases and 3 bases, with 9 bases remaining between them.

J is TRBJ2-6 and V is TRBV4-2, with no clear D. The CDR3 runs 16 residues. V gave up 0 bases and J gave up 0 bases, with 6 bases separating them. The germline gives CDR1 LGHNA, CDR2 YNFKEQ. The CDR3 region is CASSQETTSGANVLTF. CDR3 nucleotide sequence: TGTGCCAGCAGCCAAGAGACAACCTCTGGGGCCAACGTCCTGACTTTC.

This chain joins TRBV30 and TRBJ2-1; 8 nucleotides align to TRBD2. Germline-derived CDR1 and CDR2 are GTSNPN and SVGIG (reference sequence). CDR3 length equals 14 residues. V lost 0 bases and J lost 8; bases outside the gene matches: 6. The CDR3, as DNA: TGTGCCTGGAGTGTCACTAGCGGTTGGGATGAGCAGTTCTTC. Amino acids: CAWSVTSGWDEQFF.

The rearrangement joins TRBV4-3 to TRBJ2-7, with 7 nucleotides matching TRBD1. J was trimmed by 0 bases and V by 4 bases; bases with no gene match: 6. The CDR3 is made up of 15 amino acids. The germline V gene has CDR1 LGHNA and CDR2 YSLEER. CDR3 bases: TGCGCCAGCAGCCGGGGGACAGCGAGCTCCTACGAGCAGTACTTC. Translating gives CASSRGTASSYEQYF.

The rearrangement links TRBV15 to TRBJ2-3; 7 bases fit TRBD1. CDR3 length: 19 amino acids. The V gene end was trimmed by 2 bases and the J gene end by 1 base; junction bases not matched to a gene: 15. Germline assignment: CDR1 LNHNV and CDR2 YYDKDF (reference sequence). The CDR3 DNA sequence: TGTGCCACCAGCAGACTTCCGGGACAGTCCCCGCGTCGCACAGATACGCAGTATTTT. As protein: CATSRLPGQSPRRTDTQYF.

CDR3 residues: CAWTLTGGGDGYTF. The CDR3 DNA sequence: TGTGCCTGGACCCTAACAGGGGGCGGGGATGGCTACACCTTC. The V and J genes are TRBV30 and TRBJ1-2; TRBD1 matches at 9 bases. The CDR3 runs 14 residues. The V segment lost 4 bases and the J segment 6 bases; nucleotides outside the gene matches: 9. Germline V gene lookup returns CDR1 GTSNPN and CDR2 SVGIG (reference sequence).

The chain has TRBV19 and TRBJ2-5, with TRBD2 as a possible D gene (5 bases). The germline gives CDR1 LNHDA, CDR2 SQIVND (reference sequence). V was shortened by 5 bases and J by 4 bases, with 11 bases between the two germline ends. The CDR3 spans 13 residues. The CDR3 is CASSPPGSETQYF. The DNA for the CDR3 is TGTGCCAGTAGTCCTCCGGGGTCAGAGACCCAGTACTTC. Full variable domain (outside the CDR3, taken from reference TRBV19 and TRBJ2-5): DGGITQSPKYLFRKEGQNVTLSCEQNLNHDAMYWYRQDPGQGLRLIYYSQIVNDFQKGDIAEGYSVSREKKESFPLTVTSAQKNPTAFYLCASSPPGSETQYFGPGTRLLVL.

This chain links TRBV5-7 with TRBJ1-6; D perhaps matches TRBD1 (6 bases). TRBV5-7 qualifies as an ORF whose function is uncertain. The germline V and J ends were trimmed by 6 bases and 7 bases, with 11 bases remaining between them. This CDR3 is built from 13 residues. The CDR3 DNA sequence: TGTGCCAGCACCCAAACAGGGAATTCACCCCTCCACTTT. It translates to CASTQTGNSPLHF.

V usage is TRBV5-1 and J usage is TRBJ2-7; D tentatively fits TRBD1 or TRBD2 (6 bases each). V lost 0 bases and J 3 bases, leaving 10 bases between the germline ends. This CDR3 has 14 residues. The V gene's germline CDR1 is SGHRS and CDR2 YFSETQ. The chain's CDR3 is CASSLGGASYEQYF. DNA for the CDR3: TGCGCCAGCAGCTTGGGGGGGGCCAGCTACGAGCAGTACTTC.

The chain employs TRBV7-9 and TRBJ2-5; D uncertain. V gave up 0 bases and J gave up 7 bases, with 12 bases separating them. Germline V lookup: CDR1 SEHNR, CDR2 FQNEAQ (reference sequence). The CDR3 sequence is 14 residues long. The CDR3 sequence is CASSLAQKYGTQYF. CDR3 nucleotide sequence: TGTGCCAGCAGCTTAGCGCAAAAGTATGGGACCCAGTACTTC.